The present T cell receptor (beta chain) was sequenced within a study of Ad26.COV2.S vaccination and SARS-CoV-2 variants. The overall study: By the intramuscular route, Ad26.COV2.S was given once, or twice 56 days apart.

Treatment indicated: some 20 received Ad26.COV2.S at low or high dose, single or two shots; about five received placebo; per-sample allocation not given. Samples were taken on day 63 after the first vaccine or placebo injection. About this clone: Its antigen is undetermined.

Sequencing used immunoSEQ multiplex PCR; TCRdb keeps in-frame clones, though not all of them. Among 250,000 to 300,000 clones listed, about 87% were seen once. Findings and caveats of the study: Recipients given vaccine exceeded placebo recipients in spike-specific TCR breadth. The TCR breadth and depth analyses may have understated or missed part of the total T cell responses. Across vaccine and placebo recipients, the breadth of non-spike TCRs was similar.

This TCR was recovered from a person aged 18-65 years who received the Ad26.COV2.S COVID-19 vaccine or a placebo. The material sequenced was peripheral blood, taken in a trial of Ad26.COV2.S vaccine versus placebo.

The CDR3 DNA reads TGTGCCAGGGGTAGCGGGGGAGCCTCCTACAATGAGCAGTTCTTC. Encoded protein: CARGSGGASYNEQFF. This chain uses TRBV6-5 with TRBJ2-1; TRBD2 matches 9 bases. CDR3 length equals 15 residues. Trimming took 9 bases from V and 0 from J; bases not matched to a gene: 6. Per the germline V gene, CDR1 is MNHEY and CDR2 is SVGAGI.